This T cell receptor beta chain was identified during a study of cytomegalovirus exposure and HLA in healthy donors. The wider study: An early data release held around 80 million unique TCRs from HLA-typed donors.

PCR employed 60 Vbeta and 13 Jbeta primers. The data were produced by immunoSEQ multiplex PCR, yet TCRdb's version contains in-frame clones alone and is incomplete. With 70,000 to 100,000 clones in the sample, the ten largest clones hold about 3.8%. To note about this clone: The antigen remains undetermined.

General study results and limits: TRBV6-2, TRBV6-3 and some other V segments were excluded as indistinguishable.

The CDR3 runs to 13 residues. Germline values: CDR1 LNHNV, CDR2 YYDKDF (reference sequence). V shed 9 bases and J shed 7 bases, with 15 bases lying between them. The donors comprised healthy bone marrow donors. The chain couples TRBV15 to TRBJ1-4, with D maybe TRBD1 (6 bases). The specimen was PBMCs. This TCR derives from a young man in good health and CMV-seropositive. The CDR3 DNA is TGTGCCACGGCGAGCAGGGGAACTGAAAAACTGTTTTTT. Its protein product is CATASRGTEKLFF.